A selection of T cell receptor beta chains follows, all from one sample in a study of blood T cell repertoires in COVID-19. The table came from immunoSEQ multiplex PCR; TCRdb's copy has only in-frame clones and leaves some out. This table has fewer than 100,000 clones, 85% to 90% appearing once. The sequenced sample was peripheral blood. These receptors came from a human donor in a cohort sampled during active COVID-19. The CDR3 runs from the conserved cysteine through the conserved F or W. Fields, in order: J gene, clone size, D gene, CDR3 length, V gene, CDR3 DNA, CDR3 protein. The D gene is left open where the match is weak. Expanded clones are given a class, and other clones once, few, many or no size at all.

TRBJ1-1 - TRBD1 15 TRBV7-8 TGTGCCAGCAGTCTCGGACAGGGCATGAACACTGAAGCTTTCTTT CASSLGQGMNTEAFF
TRBJ2-7 few - 12 TRBV18 TGTGCCAGCTCAACAGACTCCTACGAGCAGTACTTC CASSTDSYEQYF
TRBJ2-3 - TRBD1 16 TRBV19 TGTGCCAGTACCAATAGTGGGACAGGGCGCACAGATACGCAGTATTTT CASTNSGTGRTDTQYF
TRBJ2-1 - TRBD1 13 TRBV5-1 TGCGCCAGCAGCCTCTGGGACAGCAATGAGCAGTTCTTC CASSLWDSNEQFF
TRBJ2-3 - TRBD2 17 TRBV7-2 TGTGCCAGCAGCTTAGTAATGGGCGGGAGGGGAGCAGATACGCAGTATTTT CASSLVMGGRGADTQYF
TRBJ1-2 - TRBD1 15 TRBV6-5 TGTGCCAGCAGTCCCGGGACAGTCTTCAACTATGGCTACACCTTC CASSPGTVFNYGYTF
TRBJ1-5 - - 13 TRBV18 TGTGCCAGCTCACAAAGGGAGGATCAGCCCCAGCATTTT CASSQREDQPQHF
TRBJ1-1 - - 13 TRBV12-3/TRBV12-4 TGTGCCAGCAGTTTCAGGCAGAACACTGAAGCTTTCTTT CASSFRQNTEAFF
TRBJ2-3 once TRBD1 14 TRBV5-1 TGCGCCAGCAGCCTCCGACAGGGTCCAGATACGCAGTATTTT CASSLRQGPDTQYF
TRBJ2-3 once - 13 TRBV5-4 TGTGCCAGCAAGACAGAGAACACAGATACGCAGTATTTT CASKTENTDTQYF
TRBJ1-1 - TRBD1 16 TRBV5-1 TGCGCCAGCAGCTTGGTGGGGGACAGGGTGAACACTGAAGCTTTCTTT CASSLVGDRVNTEAFF
TRBJ2-1 - TRBD2 14 TRBV6-5 TGTGCCAGCAGGGGCGGGAGCTCCTACAATGAGCAGTTCTTC CASRGGSSYNEQFF
TRBJ2-7 - TRBD2 16 TRBV3-1/TRBV3-2 TGTGCCAGCAGCCAAGCCTTAGCGGGGGGACCTTACGAGCAGTACTTC CASSQALAGGPYEQYF
TRBJ2-3 once TRBD1 16 TRBV5-1 TGCGCCAGCAGCTTGGCCGGGACAGGGAGCACAGATACGCAGTATTTT CASSLAGTGSTDTQYF
TRBJ1-5 - - 14 TRBV6-2/TRBV6-3 TGTGCCAGCAGTTACGGGGGGGAAAATCAGCCCCAGCATTTT CASSYGGENQPQHF
TRBJ1-1 - TRBD1 16 TRBV3-1/TRBV3-2 TGTGCCAGCAGGTACGGGACAGGGTTTCCGAACACTGAAGCTTTCTTT CASRYGTGFPNTEAFF